These T cell receptor beta chains were read from a single sample in a study of identical twins. Each CDR3 protein gets one entry after TCRdb re-called the 5' RACE reads with MiXCR. The sample shows approximately 670,000 distinct CDR3 sequences, 5.5% to 6.5% of them seen only once. Sequenced sample: naive T cells sorted from blood. Source of these receptors: a young man in good health. Each CDR3 is given with its conserved first and last residue. The D gene is left open where the match is weak. The size field is filled for only some rows; it gives once, few, many or a size class.

clone_size j_call v_call d_call cdr3_aa cdr3_nt
NA TRBJ1-1 TRBV20-1 NA CSARDFQRQDAEAFF TGCAGTGCTAGAGATTTTCAGAGACAGGACGCTGAAGCTTTCTTT
few TRBJ1-2 TRBV18 NA CASSLRDDRTQGYTF TGTGCCAGCTCACTGAGGGACGACCGGACGCAGGGCTACACCTTC
few TRBJ2-5 TRBV6-1 TRBD2 CASSLAGGTQETQYF TGTGCCAGCAGCCTAGCGGGAGGGACACAAGAGACCCAGTACTTC
few TRBJ2-1 TRBV11-2 TRBD2 CASSPGNGLAGGSYNEQFF TGTGCCAGCAGCCCGGGAAATGGACTAGCGGGAGGATCGTACAATGAGCAGTTCTTC
few TRBJ2-5 TRBV12-3/TRBV12-4 NA CASNPAGLETQYF TGTGCCAGCAACCCCGCAGGGCTGGAGACCCAGTACTTC
NA TRBJ1-1 TRBV7-9 TRBD1 CASSTGQGAVAFF TGTGCCAGCAGCACGGGACAGGGGGCTGTAGCTTTCTTT
many TRBJ2-7 TRBV14 TRBD2 CASSQVRGRAYEQYF TGTGCCAGCAGCCAAGTACGCGGGAGGGCCTACGAGCAGTACTTC
few TRBJ2-3 TRBV19 TRBD2 CATSLAGGWDTQYF TGTGCCACCTCACTAGCGGGGGGCTGGGATACGCAGTATTTT
few TRBJ2-5 TRBV20-1 TRBD2 CSAKLAGGRETQYF TGCAGTGCTAAACTAGCGGGAGGACGAGAGACCCAGTACTTC
many TRBJ2-3 TRBV20-1 TRBD1 CSASGTGWPDTQYF TGCAGTGCTAGCGGGACAGGGTGGCCAGATACGCAGTATTTT
few TRBJ1-1 TRBV5-1 NA CASSLAPLGRGNTEAFF TGCGCCAGCAGCTTGGCCCCATTAGGTCGGGGGAACACTGAAGCTTTCTTT
many TRBJ1-1 TRBV2 NA CANVRGNTEAFF TGTGCCAACGTGAGAGGGAACACTGAAGCTTTCTTT
few TRBJ2-1 TRBV7-9 NA CASSPRRNNEQFF TGTGCCAGCAGCCCCCGGCGGAACAATGAGCAGTTCTTC
NA TRBJ2-4 TRBV12-3/TRBV12-4 NA CASSSQGRNENIQYF TGTGCCAGCAGTTCCCAGGGTAGGAACGAAAACATTCAGTACTTC
NA TRBJ2-7 TRBV6-1 TRBD1 CASEQGSFLKSYEQYF TGTGCCAGCGAACAGGGGTCCTTTTTAAAATCCTACGAGCAGTACTTC
many TRBJ2-7 TRBV29-1 NA CSVVDRDYEQYF TGCAGCGTTGTTGACCGGGACTACGAGCAGTACTTC
NA TRBJ2-6 TRBV11-1 NA CASSLGSLGFSGANVLIF TGTGCCAGCAGCTTGGGAAGTCTTGGTTTCTCTGGGGCCAACGTCCTGATTTTC
many TRBJ2-7 TRBV10-3 NA CAISERTASSYEQYF TGTGCCATCAGTGAGAGGACAGCAAGCTCCTACGAGCAGTACTTC
many TRBJ2-2 TRBV12-3/TRBV12-4 NA CASSLGGRAGELFF TGTGCCAGCTCCCTTGGGGGAAGGGCCGGGGAGCTGTTTTTT
few TRBJ2-2 TRBV18 NA CASSPLFPSGVIGELFF TGTGCCAGCTCACCACTATTTCCTTCAGGGGTCATCGGGGAGCTGTTTTTT
few TRBJ2-3 TRBV7-6 TRBD2 CASRPSGTRTQYF TGTGCCAGCCGGCCTAGCGGGACGAGGACGCAGTATTTT
few TRBJ2-7 TRBV12-3/TRBV12-4 TRBD2 CATTRREGLPYEQYF TGTGCCACCACCCGGCGGGAGGGTCTTCCCTACGAGCAGTACTTC
few TRBJ2-5 TRBV20-1 TRBD2 CSASGLAGETQYF TGCAGTGCTAGTGGCCTAGCGGGAGAGACCCAGTACTTC
NA TRBJ2-2 TRBV28 NA CASSILSGVPNTGELFF TGTGCCAGCAGTATCCTCTCAGGGGTTCCAAACACCGGGGAGCTGTTTTTT
NA TRBJ2-7 TRBV12-3/TRBV12-4 NA CASTSDREGYEQYF TGTGCCAGCACTTCAGACAGGGAGGGTTACGAGCAGTACTTC
many TRBJ2-1 TRBV20-1 NA CSARGPVGAEQFF TGCAGTGCTAGAGGCCCGGTCGGGGCTGAGCAGTTCTTC